This TCR beta chain came from a study of blood T cells in healthy people across ages. Study-wide background: Through template switching, about one barcoded beta molecule was captured per two T cells, as measured in model experiments.

This clonotype occurred many times. The target antigen is unknown. There are 15 residues in the CDR3. V gave up 5 bases and J gave up 1 base, with 13 bases separating them. CDR1 is SGHVS, CDR2 FQNEAQ, per germline. A second PCR of 7 to 11 cycles used a sample-barcoded 5' primer and a J-beta primer mix. Each cDNA molecule, via a template-switch adaptor with 12 random nucleotides, was tagged. TCRdb re-called the 5' RACE reads with MiXCR, one entry per CDR3 protein. The sample gives 850,000 or so distinct CDR3 sequences, under 35% of which show up once; around a sixth is in the top ten. General study results and limits: Donor CMV infection status was unknown, possibly confounding age-related changes in expanded clonotypes.

At least 6 million PBMCs were isolated per sample. The specimen was blood. This TCR came from a woman of 80 years or more in good health. The chain joins TRBV7-8 to TRBJ2-3; TRBD1 might be the D (6 bases). In DNA, the CDR3 is TGTGCCAGCAGCAAACAGGGATGGCGCACAGATACGCAGTATTTT. Residues: CASSKQGWRTDTQYF. The whole variable domain, filled in from reference TRBV7-8 and TRBJ2-3, reads GAGVSQSPRYKVAKRGQDVALRCDPISGHVSLFWYQQALGQGPEFLTYFQNEAQLDKSGLPSDRFFAERPEGSVSTLKIQRTQQEDSAVYLCASSKQGWRTDTQYFGPGTRLTVL.